The subject of this entry is one TCR beta chain. This record comes from a study of blood T cells in healthy people across ages. Using a J-beta primer mix together with a sample-barcoded 5' primer, a second PCR was run for about 6 to 11 cycles. In TCRdb, the 5' RACE reads were re-called with MiXCR into one record per CDR3 protein. Of around 990,000 distinct CDR3 sequences listed, about two fifths are singletons. V was shortened by 3 bases and J by 7 bases, with 34 bases between the two germline ends. The CDR3 runs to 20 residues. CDR1 and CDR2 (germline): DFQATT, SNEGSKA (reference sequence). There were healthy Caucasian individuals from Russia, aged 6 to 90, serving as donors.

Sequenced sample: blood. This clonotype was obtained from a man between 18 and 29 years old in good health. The chain joins TRBV20-1 to TRBJ2-1; either TRBD1 or TRBD2 may supply D (7 bases each). DNA of the CDR3: TGCAGTGCTAGTTATCTACCCAGGGGGGGGGCCCCTTATTTAGGGAATGAGCAGTTCTTC. Residues: CSASYLPRGGAPYLGNEQFF.